This entry lists 26 T cell receptor beta chains sequenced from one sample in a study of human T cells and chemical hapten exposure. TCRdb analysed the RACE reads with MiXCR anew, one entry per CDR3 protein. The sample has fewer than 90,000 distinct CDR3 sequences, about 6.6% seen once. The time point was: patch test 2, 6 weeks after DPC sensitization. As for treatment: therapeutic diphenylcyclopropenone sensitization with weekly scalp DPC. Sequenced here: whole blood, sampled in connection with sensitization to the hapten diphenylcyclopropenone (DPC). The receptors derive from a woman younger than 45 with alopecia areata. Some clones in this sample may be carry-over from other donors' samples.

V is TRBV19 and J is TRBJ2-6; D unresolved. Germline V lookup: CDR1 LNHDA, CDR2 SQIVND (reference sequence). Trimming took 6 bases from V and 0 from J, leaving 6 bases between them. This CDR3 has 14 amino acids. The CDR3 reads CASRTYSGANVLTF. DNA of the CDR3: TGTGCCAGTAGAACTTACTCTGGGGCCAACGTCCTGACTTTC.

This clonotype turned up a few times. The chain is built from TRBV7-2 and TRBJ2-3; no clear D gene. Trimming left V 0 bases short and J 7 bases short, with 5 bases between. Germline CDR1 reads SGHTA; CDR2 reads FQGNSA. The CDR3 has 12 amino acids. CDR3 nucleotide sequence: TGTGCCAGCAGCTTAGCGCGGAATACGCAGTATTTT. This encodes CASSLARNTQYF.

This clonotype was observed at least ten times. This rearrangement joins TRBV20-1 to TRBJ2-1; 8 bases align to TRBD2. The germline gives CDR1 DFQATT, CDR2 SNEGSKA (reference sequence). The CDR3 covers 15 residues. Trimming at V came to 1 base and at J to 3 bases, leaving 5 bases not matched to a gene. CDR3 bases: TGCAGTGCTAGAGGGAGACTAGCGTACTACAATGAGCAGTTCTTC. Translated: CSARGRLAYYNEQFF.

This clonotype was seen many times. This chain connects TRBV10-3 to TRBJ2-3, with TRBD2 as a possible D gene (5 bases). CDR1 is ENHRY and CDR2 is SYGVKD in the germline V gene. This CDR3 contains 12 residues. Trimming stripped 6 bases from V and 5 bases from J, with 9 bases between. The CDR3 region is CAIRVSEDTQYF. The CDR3 region has the DNA TGTGCCATCAGGGTTAGCGAAGATACGCAGTATTTT.

In its sample, this clonotype was seen many times. The chain recombines TRBV20-1 with TRBJ1-6; unclear D gene. Germline-derived CDR1 and CDR2 are DFQATT and SNEGSKA (reference sequence). The CDR3 spans 14 residues. Trimming took off 5 bases at V and 7 bases at J, with 15 bases between the two ends. The CDR3 coding sequence is TGCAGTGCTGGGAAGACTGAGATAAATTCACCCCTCCACTTT. Encoded protein: CSAGKTEINSPLHF.

The chain combines TRBV12-3 or TRBV12-4 with TRBJ2-5; TRBD1 or TRBD2 may be the D gene (5 bases each). V shed 2 bases and J shed 0 bases, with 16 bases lying between them. The CDR3 has 17 amino acids. CDR3 amino acids: CASSLSAGARYQETQYF. CDR3 DNA sequence: TGTGCCAGCAGTTTATCTGCCGGGGCTAGATACCAAGAGACCCAGTACTTC.

V usage is TRBV12-3 or TRBV12-4 and J usage is TRBJ1-1; D is undetermined. The length of the CDR3 is 11 residues. Trimming took off 6 bases at V and 5 bases at J, with 7 bases between the two ends. CDR3 nucleotide sequence: TGTGCCAGCAGGCGGACGACTGAAGCTTTCTTT. It is translated as CASRRTTEAFF.

This chain connects TRBV14 to TRBJ1-2, with D possibly being TRBD1 (6 bases). Germline CDR1 reads SGHDN; CDR2 reads FVKESK. This CDR3 contains 13 residues. The V end was cut by 6 bases, the J end by 4 bases, with 12 bases between. Here the CDR3 reads CASSRAGVYGYTF. In DNA, the CDR3 is TGTGCCAGCAGTCGAGCAGGGGTCTATGGCTACACCTTC.

This clonotype was observed many times. This sequence joins TRBV6-5 and TRBJ1-6; D unresolved. V was cut by 2 bases and J by 0 bases, with 8 bases left in between. CDR1 MNHEY and CDR2 SVGAGI come from the germline V gene. The CDR3 length is 16 residues. CDR3 coding DNA: TGTGCCAGCAGTTACCAGAGGAGCTCCTATAATTCACCCCTCCACTTT. This encodes CASSYQRSSYNSPLHF.

This clonotype has ten or more counts. The chain combines TRBV7-9 with TRBJ1-6, with 7 bases lining up with TRBD1. CDR3 length: 14 amino acids. The germline V gene has CDR1 SEHNR and CDR2 FQNEAQ (reference sequence). V was clipped by 5 bases and J by 14 bases; unmatched bases: 12. This CDR3 is CASSTQTGVDTLHF. CDR3 DNA: TGTGCCAGCAGCACCCAAACAGGGGTCGACACCCTCCACTTT.

J is TRBJ1-2 and V is TRBV20-1, with D possibly TRBD1 on 5 matching bases. The CDR3 is 16 amino acids. Trimming left V 1 base short and J 0 bases short, with 15 bases between. CDR1 and CDR2 from the germline V gene are DFQATT and SNEGSKA (reference sequence). CDR3 bases: TGCAGTGCTAGAGGGTCATTCGGAGGGGCTAACTATGGCTACACCTTC. Protein sequence: CSARGSFGGANYGYTF.

V gene TRBV5-4 combines with J gene TRBJ1-2; D ambiguous. Germline V gene lookup returns CDR1 SGHNT and CDR2 YYREEE (reference sequence). Deletions cut 0 bases from V and 4 bases from J, with 10 bases between. This CDR3 comprises 14 residues. CDR3 in amino acids: CASSLGPLIYGYTF. The CDR3 coding sequence is TGTGCCAGCAGCTTGGGTCCCCTAATCTATGGCTACACCTTC.

There are many counts of this clonotype. This chain joins TRBV20-1 and TRBJ2-7; TRBD1 agrees at 8 bases. Germline CDR1 and CDR2: DFQATT and SNEGSKA (reference sequence). Germline trimming cut 7 bases from V and 2 bases from J; bases unmatched to any gene: 13. The CDR3 length is 15 residues. The CDR3 nucleotides read TGCAGTGTTGATGCCGGGACAGGAGGGACCTACGAGCAGTACTTC. This gives the protein CSVDAGTGGTYEQYF.

This clonotype was seen at least ten times. The chain links TRBV7-2 to TRBJ2-5, with D possibly TRBD2 on 6 matching bases. Germline V lookup: CDR1 SGHTA, CDR2 FQGNSA. CDR3 length: 14 amino acids. Trimming stripped 2 bases from V and 5 bases from J, with 12 bases between. CDR3 in DNA: TGTGCCAGCAGCTTATCTAGCGCAAAGGAGACCCAGTACTTC. Amino acids: CASSLSSAKETQYF.

This clonotype was recorded at least ten times. The chain employs TRBV12-3 or TRBV12-4 and TRBJ2-3, with D maybe TRBD2 (6 bases). The V and J ends lost 1 base and 1 base respectively, with 6 bases between them. The CDR3 consists of 14 residues. Here the CDR3 reads CASSLGGGTDTQYF. The CDR3, as DNA: TGTGCCAGCAGTTTAGGGGGGGGCACAGATACGCAGTATTTT.

This clonotype was seen repeatedly, ten times or more. The V call is TRBV6-2 or TRBV6-3, the J call TRBJ2-1; 9 nucleotides match TRBD2. The CDR3 extends over 18 amino acids. V dropped 7 bases and J dropped 8; count of bases not matched to a gene: 21. Germline V gene sequence: CDR1 MNHEY, CDR2 SVGEGT. In DNA form, the CDR3 reads TGTGCCAGCATTTTTAGCGGGGGTGCCCTTGAGTCTACATATGAGCAGTTCTTC. This sequence encodes CASIFSGGALESTYEQFF.

Points on this clonotype: A much larger clone differs from this one at a single base, so this may be a read error. As the CDR3 is not closed by the conserved phenylalanine or tryptophan, this likely results from a read error. The genes are TRBV6-5 and TRBJ1-2; D gene unclear. In germline, CDR1 is MNHEY, CDR2 SVGAGI. The CDR3 totals 14 residues. Trimming stripped 3 bases from V and 3 bases from J, with 11 bases between. In nucleotides, the CDR3 is TGTGCCAGCAGTTATCACGGAGGCTACTATGGCTACACCTCC. As protein: CASSYHGGYYGYTS.

As concerns this clonotype: Its ends do not fully match the called genes, so a read error is possible. The chain links TRBV12-3 or TRBV12-4 to TRBJ2-3; D is ambiguous. The CDR3 sequence is 11 residues long. The CDR3 sequence is CVSSLTDTQYF. CDR3 sequence (DNA): TGTGTCAGCAGTCTTACAGATACGCAGTATTTT.

This clonotype appeared many times. The CDR3 sequence: CASSLQYRTEAFF. In nucleotides, the CDR3 is TGCGCCAGCAGCCTCCAATATAGAACTGAAGCTTTCTTT. The rearrangement uses TRBV5-1 and TRBJ1-1; D is uncertain. Trimming cost V 4 bases and J 5 bases, with 12 bases left between them. This CDR3 spans 13 amino acids. Looked up from germline, CDR1 is SGHRS and CDR2 is YFSETQ.

This clonotype was counted ten times or more. The chain combines TRBV18 with TRBJ1-2, with a possible D match to TRBD1 (5 bases). The CDR3 has 18 residues. Germline values: CDR1 KGHSH, CDR2 LQKENI. Trimming took off 1 base at V and 0 bases at J, with 18 bases between the two ends. Here the CDR3 DNA reads TGTGCCAGCTCACCACGCGGGGCCACGCATGCCGCTAACTATGGCTACACCTTC. Amino acid sequence: CASSPRGATHAANYGYTF.

This clonotype was counted ten times or more. CDR3 residues: CSARAGQYEQYF. For the CDR3, the DNA is TGCAGTGCTAGAGCCGGACAGTACGAGCAGTACTTC. This chain connects TRBV20-1 to TRBJ2-7, with D possibly being TRBD1 (6 bases). The CDR3 has 12 residues. Per the germline V gene, CDR1 is DFQATT and CDR2 is SNEGSKA (reference sequence). The V end was cut by 1 base, the J end by 4 bases, with 8 bases between.

This clonotype was picked up a small number of times. This chain connects TRBV29-1 to TRBJ1-2, with unresolved D. The V and J ends lost 6 bases and 4 bases respectively, with 9 bases between them. The germline gives CDR1 SQVTM, CDR2 ANQGSEA. The CDR3 sequence is 11 residues long. The CDR3 DNA is TGCAGCGTGCCCACAGTCTATGGCTACACCTTC. The encoded protein is CSVPTVYGYTF.

The V gene is TRBV12-3 or TRBV12-4, the J gene TRBJ2-1; D may be TRBD2 (5 bases). The CDR3 length is 16 residues. Trimming took 3 bases from V and 4 from J, leaving 16 bases between them. The CDR3 DNA sequence: TGTGCCAGCAGTTTCGGTTTGCGCTGGACTTACAATGAGCAGTTCTTC. Translating gives CASSFGLRWTYNEQFF.

This chain joins TRBV20-1 and TRBJ1-1; D is undetermined. Trimming pared 3 bases from V and 4 bases from J, leaving 12 bases between. Germline-derived CDR1 and CDR2 are DFQATT and SNEGSKA (reference sequence). The CDR3 consists of 13 residues. CDR3 in amino acids: CSASPLAGTEAFF. The CDR3 DNA is TGCAGTGCTAGTCCCCTCGCAGGCACTGAAGCTTTCTTT.

The gene calls are TRBV20-1 and TRBJ2-7; 8 bases match TRBD1. The CDR3 runs 15 residues. The V gene end was trimmed by 0 bases and the J gene end by 1 base; junction bases not matched to a gene: 5. The germline gives CDR1 DFQATT, CDR2 SNEGSKA (reference sequence). Written as DNA, the CDR3 is TGCAGTGCTAGAGACTCCGACAGGGGATCCTACGAGCAGTACTTC. Encoded protein: CSARDSDRGSYEQYF.

This clonotype was observed many times. The J gene is TRBJ1-4, the V gene TRBV19; D unclear. The CDR3 totals 14 residues. Per the germline V gene, CDR1 is LNHDA and CDR2 is SQIVND (reference sequence). V lost 8 bases and J lost 0, with 10 bases in between. The CDR3 DNA is TGTGCCAGTGCCTTTCCTGCAACTAATGAAAAACTGTTTTTT. Its translation: CASAFPATNEKLFF. Using reference TRBV19 and TRBJ1-4 for the parts outside the CDR3, the full variable domain is DGGITQSPKYLFRKEGQNVTLSCEQNLNHDAMYWYRQDPGQGLRLIYYSQIVNDFQKGDIAEGYSVSREKKESFPLTVTSAQKNPTAFYLCASAFPATNEKLFFGSGTQLSVL.